This TCR beta chain was recovered during a study of control samples from healthy donors and cancer patients. As regards this clone: Sequence at one end of the junction differs from germline and may be a read error.

The CDR3 spans 15 residues. From germline, CDR1 is SNHLY and CDR2 FYNNEI. Clones were sequenced by immunoSEQ multiplex PCR, and TCRdb holds only the in-frame ones, with some missing. The data contain roughly 18,000 clones, around nine tenths of them singletons. The clonotype was recovered from a woman in her fifties or sixties with head and neck cancer. The chain is built from TRBV2 and TRBJ1-1; TRBD1 might be the D (5 bases). Sequencing was performed on PBMCs. CDR3 sequence (DNA): TGTGCCAGCATTGAAAGGGACGGAATGGCAGCTGAAGCTTTCTTT. The encoded protein is CASIERDGMAAEAFF.